This is a list of T cell receptor beta chains from one sample in a study of blood T cell repertoires in COVID-19. Clones were read by immunoSEQ multiplex PCR, and TCRdb kept only the in-frame ones, dropping some. In the table there are more than 130,000 clones, more than 70% of which are singletons. The sequencing sample was made of peripheral blood. Every receptor here comes from a man aged 45-60 years with active or convalescent COVID-19. Each CDR3 is given with its conserved first and last residue.

v_call cdr3_aa
TRBV28 CASSLPPGGRRDAYEQYF
TRBV4-1 CASSPGTTYNEQFF
TRBV7-9 CASSFSGPTDTQYF
TRBV2 CASTQEGRGNSPLHF
TRBV6-1 CASSEWSGYSNQPQHF
TRBV29-1 CSVHTPSGGPYEQYF
TRBV27 CASSSGQGRGYEQYF
TRBV28 CASSFVGGDEKLFF
TRBV7-2 CASTIGGYEQYF
TRBV10-3 CAISAGFAGTGTDTQYF
TRBV12-3/TRBV12-4 CASSTNRGQTQYF
TRBV5-8 CASSLFVGTGNKPQHF
TRBV11-2 CASSRTGVAKNIQYF
TRBV7-9 CASSPRANTEAFF
TRBV11-2 CASSLAFPQPQHF
TRBV11-2 CASSRQRSSYNSPLHF
TRBV18 CASSPGLAEFPQYF
TRBV25-1 CASSEGGRGTDTQYF
TRBV18 CASSPGGAAKNIQYF
TRBV9 CASSVEAGASYNEQFF
TRBV7-2 CASSFQGTGGGETQYF
TRBV5-4 CASSLDGRAYNEQFF
TRBV4-2 CASSQGGDRVEAFF
TRBV4-1 CASSQGGVPDPYEQYF
TRBV5-1 CASSSVTGGRGTEAFF
TRBV6-5 CASSPRGYEQYF
TRBV5-4 CASSLSSVSYEQYF
TRBV7-9 CASSEERGTYNEQFF
TRBV19 CASSRLGNTIYF
TRBV5-1 CATGREPSYEQYF
TRBV30 CAWSTTPSDYGYTF
TRBV5-1 CASSLDGEETQYF
TRBV9 CASSPQGGSGTEAFF